A single sample is the source of the 8 T cell receptor beta chains below, sequenced in a study of blood T cell repertoires in COVID-19. Produced via immunoSEQ multiplex PCR; TCRdb's table is partial and in-frame only. The table records more than 100,000 clones, 84% of them present only once. The sample was peripheral blood. Receptors originate from a man aged 60 to 75 with acute or convalescent COVID-19.

The gene calls are TRBV18 and TRBJ2-3, with a possible D match to TRBD2 (5 bases). V was shortened by 3 bases and J by 5 bases, with 12 bases between the two germline ends. The CDR3 sequence is 14 residues long. The germline CDR1 and CDR2 sequences are KGHSH and LQKENI. Written as DNA, the CDR3 is TGTGCCAGCTCACCTCTCGTAGAGGGAGATACGCAGTATTTT. Its protein is CASSPLVEGDTQYF.

The V gene is TRBV5-1, the J gene TRBJ1-1; D might be TRBD1 (6 bases). The germline CDR1 and CDR2 sequences are SGHRS and YFSETQ. The CDR3 has 15 amino acids. Trimming removed 1 base from V and 3 bases from J, with 13 bases in between. CDR3 sequence: CASSLTGKGDTEAFF. CDR3 DNA: TGCGCCAGCAGCTTGACAGGGAAGGGTGACACTGAAGCTTTCTTT.

The chain has TRBV5-3 and TRBJ2-2, with TRBD1 identical over 8 bases. TRBV5-3 carries the ORF label, with uncertain function. CDR3 length: 15 residues. The V segment lost 8 bases and the J segment 3 bases; nucleotides outside the gene matches: 9. Here the CDR3 DNA reads TGTGCCAGTGCACCGGGACAGGCTTACACCGGGGAGCTGTTTTTT. It yields the protein CASAPGQAYTGELFF.

This chain links TRBV19 with TRBJ1-1; D remains ambiguous. The CDR3 runs 12 residues. V gave up 6 bases and J gave up 1 base, with 6 bases separating them. Germline values: CDR1 LNHDA, CDR2 SQIVND (reference sequence). CDR3 coding DNA: TGTGCCAGTAGGACATGGAACACTGAAGCTTTCTTT. Its protein product is CASRTWNTEAFF.

In this sample, this clone turned up once. The chain joins TRBV20-1 to TRBJ2-3; D remains ambiguous. The V gene's germline CDR1 is DFQATT and CDR2 SNEGSKA (reference sequence). CDR3 length: 11 residues. V was cut by 3 bases and J by 5 bases, with 6 bases left in between. The CDR3 spells CSASFLDTQYF. CDR3 DNA sequence: TGCAGTGCTAGTTTTCTAGATACGCAGTATTTT.

This sequence joins TRBV7-6 and TRBJ1-3, with D maybe TRBD1 (5 bases). CDR3 length equals 17 residues. The germline gives CDR1 SGHVS, CDR2 FNYEAQ. V was shortened by 2 bases and J by 0 bases, with 14 bases between the two germline ends. CDR3 DNA: TGTGCCAGCAGCTTATGGGGCAGTGGGTTCTCTGGAAACACCATATATTTT. It specifies CASSLWGSGFSGNTIYF.

This chain's CDR3 is CSVVRLAPQAVDTQYF. In nucleotides, the CDR3 is TGCAGCGTTGTTAGACTAGCTCCACAAGCGGTAGATACGCAGTATTTT. This chain connects TRBV29-1 to TRBJ2-3, with 7 bases identical to TRBD2. CDR3 size: 16 residues. Germline V gene sequence: CDR1 SQVTM, CDR2 ANQGSEA. V lost 4 bases, J lost 5 bases, and 15 bases stayed unmatched.

This rearrangement joins TRBV7-2 to TRBJ2-7; D unclear. The V end was cut by 6 bases, the J end by 1 base, with 7 bases between. Germline assignment: CDR1 SGHTA and CDR2 FQGNSA. CDR3 length: 12 amino acids. CDR3 loop: CASSPPSYEQYF. Written as DNA, the CDR3 is TGTGCCAGCAGTCCCCCTTCCTACGAGCAGTACTTC. Variable domain in full (rest from reference TRBV7-2 and TRBJ2-7): GAGVSQSPSNKVTEKGKDVELRCDPISGHTALYWYRQSLGQGLEFLIYFQGNSAPDKSGLPSDRFSAERTGGSVSTLTIQRTQQEDSAVYLCASSPPSYEQYFGPGTRLTVT.